This is a list of T cell receptor beta chains from one sample in a study of T cells in Graves' hyperthyroidism and ophthalmopathy. TCRdb passed the multiplex PCR reads through MiXCR, listing each CDR3 protein once. The sample carries over 300,000 distinct CDR3 sequences, 14% recorded once. The sequenced sample was blood. These receptors originate from a woman in her sixties with Graves' hyperthyroidism. Both conserved end residues are part of each CDR3. D genes are given only for firm matches. Where a row states a size, it is once, few, many or the class of an expanded clone; other rows omit it.

>TRBV5-5|TRBJ1-3|many|-
CASSLAAVRAYSGNTIYF
TGTGCCAGCAGCTTGGCGGCAGTCCGGGCCTACTCTGGAAACACCATATATTTT
>TRBV6-1|TRBJ1-3|few|-
CASYTGSSGNTIYF
TGTGCCAGCTATACAGGGAGCTCTGGAAACACCATATATTTT
>TRBV6-5|TRBJ2-4|-|-
CASSYSSRFNIQYF
TGTGCCAGCAGTTACTCAAGCCGGTTTAACATTCAGTACTTC
>TRBV14|TRBJ2-2|-|-
CASSQDLLLTGELFF
TGTGCCAGCAGCCAAGATTTGCTACTAACCGGGGAGCTGTTTTTT
>TRBV12-3/TRBV12-4|TRBJ2-1|many|TRBD2
CASSMETSGIDEQFF
TGTGCCAGCAGTATGGAAACTAGCGGGATTGATGAGCAGTTCTTC
>TRBV7-9|TRBJ2-3|few|TRBD2
CASSLGFGSGRSDTQYF
TGTGCCAGCAGCTTAGGGTTCGGCAGCGGGAGGTCAGATACGCAGTATTTT
>TRBV24-1|TRBJ2-4|many|-
CATITWADSKNIQYF
TGTGCCACAATAACCTGGGCGGACAGTAAAAACATTCAGTACTTC
>TRBV7-2|TRBJ2-5|many|-
CASRPGVKETQYF
TGTGCCAGCAGGCCCGGAGTAAAAGAGACCCAGTACTTC
>TRBV7-8|TRBJ2-1|many|-
CASSLVEGLGNEQFF
TGTGCCAGCAGCTTAGTGGAGGGCCTAGGCAATGAGCAGTTCTTC
>TRBV7-9|TRBJ1-2|few|TRBD1
CASTTTGGDVGGGYTF
TGTGCCAGCACCACCACAGGGGGCGATGTTGGCGGGGGCTACACCTTC
>TRBV30|TRBJ2-2|many|-
CAWSVFLAGMNTGELFF
TGTGCCTGGAGTGTTTTCTTGGCAGGGATGAACACCGGGGAGCTGTTTTTT
>TRBV18|TRBJ1-5|few|-
CASSPGVFQPQHF
TGTGCCAGCTCACCTGGGGTTTTTCAGCCCCAGCATTTT
>TRBV6-1|TRBJ1-1|many|-
CASGVGRNTEAFF
TGTGCCAGCGGGGTTGGGCGGAACACTGAAGCTTTCTTT
>TRBV5-1|TRBJ2-5|many|TRBD1
CASSRPGQGQETQYF
TGCGCCAGCAGCAGACCGGGACAGGGTCAAGAGACCCAGTACTTC
>TRBV15|TRBJ2-1|many|TRBD2
CATSGAGDSSYNEQFF
TGTGCCACCAGCGGAGCGGGAGATAGCTCCTACAATGAGCAGTTCTTC
>TRBV12-3/TRBV12-4|TRBJ2-5|-|-
CASSSSEETQYF
TGTGCCAGCAGTTCCAGTGAAGAGACCCAGTACTTC
>TRBV20-1|TRBJ2-3|many|-
CSARVSLSANTQYF
TGCAGTGCTAGAGTATCGCTTAGCGCAAATACGCAGTATTTT
>TRBV19|TRBJ2-3|few|-
CATKGRELDTQYF
TGTGCCACAAAGGGGCGGGAACTAGATACGCAGTATTTT
>TRBV7-9|TRBJ1-2|-|TRBD1
CASSHPPGQGGNGYTF
TGTGCCAGCAGCCATCCCCCGGGACAGGGGGGTAATGGCTACACCTTC
>TRBV7-9|TRBJ2-7|many|TRBD2
CASSLVSGVTYEQYF
TGTGCCAGCAGCTTAGTTAGCGGGGTTACCTACGAGCAGTACTTC
>TRBV12-3/TRBV12-4|TRBJ1-2|many|-
CASRATDNYGYTF
TGTGCCTCCCGGGCGACAGATAACTATGGCTACACCTTC
>TRBV3-1|TRBJ2-5|-|TRBD1
CASSQEAGGGLTQYF
TGTGCCAGCAGCCAAGAAGCAGGGGGCGGTTTGACCCAGTACTTC
>TRBV12-3/TRBV12-4|TRBJ1-1|many|TRBD1
CASSLQQGGTEAFF
TGTGCCAGCAGTTTACAACAGGGGGGAACTGAAGCTTTCTTT
>TRBV12-5|TRBJ2-3|many|TRBD1
CASGSGQGNTDTQYF
TGTGCTAGTGGTTCAGGACAGGGGAATACAGATACGCAGTATTTT
>TRBV20-1|TRBJ2-6|many|-
CSASVGPSGANVLTF
TGCAGTGCTAGCGTTGGACCCTCTGGGGCCAACGTCCTGACTTTC
>TRBV5-6|TRBJ2-7|few|-
CASSPWDGFSYEQYF
TGTGCCAGCAGCCCCTGGGACGGATTTTCCTACGAGCAGTACTTC
>TRBV18|TRBJ2-3|-|-
CASSPREVPDTQYF
TGTGCCAGCTCACCACGGGAGGTTCCAGATACGCAGTATTTT
>TRBV28|TRBJ2-3|-|TRBD2
CASSFYLSGTSGRPTTDTQYF
TGTGCCAGCAGTTTCTACCTGAGTGGGACTAGCGGGAGGCCCACCACAGATACGCAGTATTTT
>TRBV7-9|TRBJ2-1|-|TRBD1
CASSPRTGGRLAANNEQFF
TGTGCCAGCAGCCCGAGGACAGGGGGGAGGCTAGCGGCAAATAATGAGCAGTTCTTC
>TRBV2|TRBJ1-2|many|-
CASSDLLTLINYGYTF
TGTGCCAGCAGTGACTTGCTCACCTTAATTAACTATGGCTACACCTTC
>TRBV5-1|TRBJ2-7|-|-
CASRRDHSYEQYF
TGCGCCAGCAGACGGGACCACTCCTACGAGCAGTACTTC
>TRBV2|TRBJ2-5|few|-
CASSEPFRRDSPTQETQYF
TGTGCCAGCAGTGAGCCGTTCCGGCGGGACAGTCCAACCCAAGAGACCCAGTACTTC
>TRBV11-2|TRBJ1-1|many|-
CASSTSAQGAFF
TGTGCCAGCAGCACGTCAGCCCAAGGGGCTTTCTTT
>TRBV7-8|TRBJ2-7|many|-
CASSLGQIPYKQYF
TGTGCCAGCAGCTTAGGACAAATACCCTACAAGCAGTACTTC
>TRBV25-1|TRBJ2-3|-|-
CASGGSGTDTQYF
TGTGCCAGCGGCGGGTCGGGCACAGATACGCAGTATTTT
>TRBV28|TRBJ2-4|-|TRBD1
CASSSLPRQGKNIQYF
TGTGCCAGCAGTTCCCTCCCTCGACAGGGTAAAAACATTCAGTACTTC
>TRBV4-1|TRBJ2-5|-|TRBD1
CASSRQGAMETQYF
TGCGCCAGCAGCCGTCAGGGGGCGATGGAGACCCAGTACTTC
>TRBV5-1|TRBJ2-7|many|TRBD2
CASSLAGGSTYEQYF
TGTGCCAGCAGCTTAGCGGGGGGCTCCACCTACGAGCAGTACTTC
>TRBV29-1|TRBJ2-3|-|TRBD1
CSATGGSTDTQYF
TGCAGCGCCACAGGGGGGAGCACAGATACGCAGTATTTT
>TRBV20-1|TRBJ1-2|many|-
CSARGASNYGYTF
TGCAGTGCTAGAGGTGCCAGTAACTATGGCTACACCTTC
>TRBV27|TRBJ2-5|-|-
CASRSPAQETQYF
TGTGCCAGCAGATCTCCCGCTCAAGAGACCCAGTACTTC
>TRBV14|TRBJ2-5|many|TRBD2
CASSQEFPTGLAGVEETQYF
TGTGCCAGCAGCCAAGAATTCCCTACGGGACTAGCGGGAGTCGAGGAGACCCAGTACTTC
>TRBV7-9|TRBJ1-2|many|TRBD1
CASSLGGHTGGDGYTF
TGTGCCAGCAGCTTAGGCGGCCATACAGGGGGCGATGGCTACACCTTC
>TRBV4-1|TRBJ2-1|-|-
CASSPGVGSYNEQFF
TGCGCCAGCAGCCCGGGAGTAGGATCCTACAATGAGCAGTTCTTC
>TRBV12-3/TRBV12-4|TRBJ1-1|-|-
CASTATANTEAFF
TGTGCCAGCACCGCCACAGCGAACACTGAAGCTTTCTTT
>TRBV18|TRBJ1-1|many|-
CASTPGSGGNTEAFF
TGTGCCAGCACCCCCGGGTCGGGGGGCAACACTGAAGCTTTCTTT
>TRBV6-1|TRBJ1-1|many|-
CASHRGIMNTEAFF
TGTGCCAGCCATCGGGGCATCATGAACACTGAAGCTTTCTTT
>TRBV11-3|TRBJ2-7|many|TRBD2
CASKHGTSGTVEQYF
TGTGCCAGCAAACACGGGACTAGCGGGACGGTCGAGCAGTACTTC
>TRBV12-3/TRBV12-4|TRBJ2-7|-|-
CASSRGAAIEQYF
TGTGCCAGCAGTCGGGGGGCCGCCATCGAGCAGTACTTC
>TRBV30|TRBJ2-2|-|TRBD2
CGYSGPNTGELFF
TGTGGTTATAGCGGGCCGAACACCGGGGAGCTGTTTTTT
>TRBV18|TRBJ2-7|many|TRBD1
CASSPGTDSYEQYF
TGTGCCAGCAGTCCCGGGACAGACTCCTACGAGCAGTACTTC
>TRBV2|TRBJ1-5|-|-
CASRISTLPGRIQPQHF
TGTGCCAGCAGAATATCAACCCTTCCGGGACGGATTCAGCCCCAGCATTTT
>TRBV12-3/TRBV12-4|TRBJ1-4|few|-
CASSWARGEKLFF
TGTGCCAGCAGTTGGGCTCGGGGGGAAAAACTGTTTTTT
>TRBV19|TRBJ1-5|-|-
CASSNGADNQPQHF
TGTGCCAGTAGTAATGGGGCCGACAATCAGCCCCAGCATTTT
>TRBV19|TRBJ1-2|-|-
CASGIASGWADYGYTF
TGTGCCAGTGGTATAGCATCAGGGTGGGCGGACTATGGCTACACCTTC
>TRBV6-1|TRBJ1-6|few|-
CASNRQTSPLHF
TGTGCCAGCAACCGACAGACTTCACCCCTCCACTTT
>TRBV12-3/TRBV12-4|TRBJ1-3|many|-
CASTAGLSGNTIYF
TGTGCCTCGACGGCAGGCCTCTCTGGAAACACCATATATTTT